One TCR beta chain is described in this entry. The data stem from a study of blood T cell repertoires in COVID-19. Using immunoSEQ multiplex PCR, the repertoire was profiled, and TCRdb retains in-frame clones only, with some absent. The data show approximately 150,000 clones, over 65% seen once. CDR3 length: 17 residues. V gave up 3 bases and J gave up 0 bases; unmatched junction bases: 7. Per germline, CDR1 ENHRY and CDR2 SYGVKD. The receptor was isolated from a human donor in a cohort sampled during active COVID-19. The chain has TRBV10-3 and TRBJ2-3; 9 bases match TRBD2. Sequenced: peripheral blood. The CDR3 DNA is TGTGCCATCAGTGACACGCGGGGGGGCCGTAGCACAGATACGCAGTATTTT. It encodes CAISDTRGGRSTDTQYF.